A single sample is the source of the 23 T cell receptor beta chains below, sequenced in a study of graft-versus-host responses after intestinal transplantation. TCRdb's copy holds only in-frame clones and misses some; the assay was immunoSEQ multiplex PCR. Of 7,000 to 9,000 clones listed, more than 25% were seen once; the top ten hold approximately 4%. The sequenced sample was alloreactive CD4+ T cells from a mixed lymphocyte reaction culture, obtained before transplantation. Regarding subset: CFSE-low proliferating T cells sorted from roughly six-day pre-transplant mixed lymphocyte reaction (GvH or HvG direction). These TCRs come from a human patient who was an organ donor for intestinal transplantation.

By proportion, this clone is medium-sized. The rearrangement joins TRBV25-1 to TRBJ2-7, with 8 bases fitting TRBD1. Germline CDR1 reads MGHDK; CDR2 reads SYGVNS. The CDR3 extends over 14 amino acids. V shed 3 bases, J shed 3 bases, and the junction held 4 bases outside the gene matches. The CDR3 protein is CASSERTGLYEQYF. Written as DNA, the CDR3 is TGTGCCAGCAGTGAGCGGACAGGGCTCTACGAGCAGTACTTC.

The chain recombines TRBV6-5 with TRBJ2-3, with TRBD2 matching 10 bases. CDR1 and CDR2 (germline): MNHEY, SVGAGI. After removal of 2 bases from V and 1 base from J, the junction contained 3 bases not matched to a gene. This CDR3 has 16 amino acids. This CDR3 is CASSYDLAGGTDTQYF. For the CDR3, the DNA is TGTGCCAGCAGTTACGATCTAGCGGGGGGCACAGATACGCAGTATTTT.

V is TRBV7-6 and J is TRBJ2-7; 8 bases line up with TRBD2. In germline, CDR1 is SGHVS, CDR2 FNYEAQ. This CDR3 has 13 amino acids. The ends lost 7 bases at V and 6 bases at J; junction bases unmatched: 8. CDR3 bases: TGTGCCAGCACCCAACGGGGGGGAGGCGAGCAGTACTTC. Amino acid sequence: CASTQRGGGEQYF.

This clone is judged medium-sized. This chain uses TRBV6-4 with TRBJ2-3; TRBD2 aligns across 14 bases. V was clipped by 6 bases and J by 6 bases; unmatched bases: 5. Per germline, CDR1 MRHNA and CDR2 SNTAGT. The CDR3 contains 15 residues. The CDR3 protein is CASSETSGGADTQYF. DNA for the CDR3: TGTGCCAGCAGCGAGACTAGCGGGGGGGCTGATACGCAGTATTTT.

This sequence joins TRBV9 and TRBJ1-3; D is perhaps TRBD1 (5 bases). Germline CDR1 SGDLS, CDR2 YYNGEE. Trimming took 0 bases from V and 2 from J, leaving 12 bases between them. The CDR3 consists of 16 residues. CDR3 bases: TGTGCCAGCAGCGTAGGGTGGACACAACCTGGAAACACCATATATTTT. Translation gives CASSVGWTQPGNTIYF.

This chain joins TRBV7-6 and TRBJ2-7; no clear D gene. The CDR3 sequence is 11 residues long. V lost 5 bases and J lost 6, with 8 bases in between. The germline V gene encodes CDR1 SGHVS and CDR2 FNYEAQ. The CDR3 region is CASSHGSEQYF. Here the CDR3 DNA reads TGTGCCAGCAGCCACGGTAGCGAGCAGTACTTC.

V is TRBV27 and J is TRBJ2-3, with 8 bases aligning to TRBD2. V shed 3 bases, J shed 8 bases, and the junction held 10 bases outside the gene matches. Germline V gene lookup returns CDR1 MNHEY and CDR2 SMNVEV (reference sequence). The CDR3 runs 15 residues. CDR3 sequence: CASSFQAGGRGTQYF. The CDR3 coding sequence is TGTGCCAGCAGTTTCCAGGCGGGGGGTCGGGGTACGCAGTATTTT.

The chain joins TRBV6-5 to TRBJ2-5, with a possible D match to TRBD2 (6 bases). Trimming shortened V by 9 bases and J by 7 bases, and 12 bases separated the two germline ends. This CDR3 spans 11 amino acids. The germline gives CDR1 MNHEY, CDR2 SVGAGI. CDR3 in DNA: TGTGCCAGTGGGGCGCGGGGGACCCAGTACTTC. Translated, it gives CASGARGTQYF.

The rearrangement joins TRBV12-2 to TRBJ2-7; the D segment call TRBD1 is taken from the table without a DNA check. TRBV12-2 is annotated as a pseudogene. This CDR3 region has 17 residues. CDR3 sequence (DNA): TGTGCAAGTCGCTCCAACATACCGGGACATTCGACCTACGAGCAGTACTTC. It encodes CASRSNIPGHSTYEQYF.

This chain links TRBV7-2 with TRBJ2-1; 8 positions agree with TRBD2. After removal of 2 bases from V and 4 bases from J, the junction contained 4 bases not matched to a gene. This CDR3 spans 15 amino acids. Looked up from germline, CDR1 is SGHTA and CDR2 is FQGNSA. Written as DNA, the CDR3 is TGTGCCAGCAGCTTACGGGGACTAGTATACAATGAGCAGTTCTTC. It codes for CASSLRGLVYNEQFF.

The chain is built from TRBV5-1 and TRBJ2-3; TRBD2 might be the D (6 bases). Trimming pared 0 bases from V and 4 bases from J, leaving 15 bases between. The CDR3 runs to 16 residues. Germline CDR1 reads SGHRS; CDR2 reads YFSETQ. The CDR3 nucleotides are TGCGCCAGCAGCTTGGCGGGGGTCTCTCGTTCAGATACGCAGTATTTT. It yields the protein CASSLAGVSRSDTQYF.

This clone came up a few times. The chain employs TRBV18 and TRBJ2-5; D not resolved. The V end lost 1 base, the J end lost 5 bases, and 8 bases lay between the germline ends. CDR1 KGHSH and CDR2 LQKENI come from the germline V gene. The length of the CDR3 is 13 residues. CDR3: CASSPHQRETQYF. CDR3 sequence (DNA): TGTGCCAGCTCACCACACCAACGGGAGACCCAGTACTTC. Supplemented by reference TRBV18 and TRBJ2-5, the full variable domain reads NAGVMQNPRHLVRRRGQEARLRCSPMKGHSHVYWYRQLPEEGLKFMVYLQKENIIDESGMPKERFSAEFPKEGPSILRIQQVVRGDSAAYFCASSPHQRETQYFGPGTRLLVL.

The chain carries TRBV11-2 and TRBJ2-7; the D gene is possibly TRBD1 (5 bases). There are 14 residues in the CDR3. Trimming took off 5 bases at V and 4 bases at J, with 15 bases between the two ends. From germline, CDR1 is SGHAT and CDR2 FQNNGV. Written as DNA, the CDR3 is TGTGCCAGCAGCGAGTATCAGGGTCCATACGAGCAGTACTTC. Translating it yields CASSEYQGPYEQYF.

This sequence joins TRBV20-1 and TRBJ2-3; tentatively, D is TRBD2 (7 bases). The V and J ends lost 7 bases and 4 bases respectively, with 9 bases between them. The CDR3 runs 11 residues. Germline loops: CDR1 DFQATT, CDR2 SNEGSKA (reference sequence). The CDR3 protein is CSEGGADTQYF. The CDR3 bases are TGCAGTGAGGGGGGGGCAGATACGCAGTATTTT.

The chain has TRBV27 and TRBJ1-5; the D is unclear. The CDR3 runs to 15 residues. The germline V gene has CDR1 MNHEY and CDR2 SMNVEV (reference sequence). The ends were cut back, 9 bases at V and 0 bases at J, with 15 bases in the middle. The CDR3 is CASSTSFNSNQPQHF. CDR3 DNA sequence: TGTGCCAGTAGTACGAGTTTTAATAGCAATCAGCCCCAGCATTTT.

This clone was detected a few times. The chain joins TRBV28 to TRBJ1-2; unclear D gene. Germline lookup yields CDR1 MDHEN and CDR2 SYDVKM. Trimming left V 2 bases short and J 0 bases short, with 4 bases between. This CDR3 comprises 13 residues. The CDR3 nucleotides are TGTGCCAGCAGTTTAGTCTCTAACTATGGCTACACCTTC. Protein: CASSLVSNYGYTF.

The rearrangement uses TRBV6-1 and TRBJ2-5, with D perhaps TRBD2 (6 bases). The CDR3 sequence is 12 residues long. Trimming shortened V by 7 bases and J by 5 bases, and 11 bases separated the two germline ends. Germline V gene data show CDR1 as MNHNS and CDR2 as SASEGT. In nucleotides, the CDR3 is TGTGCCAGCACAGCGGGCGGGGAGACCCAGTACTTC. Protein product: CASTAGGETQYF.

This clone has a handful of counts. V usage is TRBV11-2 and J usage is TRBJ1-4; 7 bases match TRBD1. V was pared by 5 bases and J by 0 bases, with 3 bases of the junction left unmatched. Germline V gene sequence: CDR1 SGHAT, CDR2 FQNNGV. This CDR3 has 15 amino acids. The chain's CDR3 is CASSVTGATNEKLFF. Written as DNA, the CDR3 is TGTGCCAGCAGCGTAACAGGGGCAACTAATGAAAAACTGTTTTTT.

V usage is TRBV27 and J usage is TRBJ1-5; 7 bases match TRBD1. CDR3 length: 15 residues. The trim removed 6 bases at V and 7 bases at J, leaving 12 bases unmatched. Germline V lookup: CDR1 MNHEY, CDR2 SMNVEV (reference sequence). The DNA for the CDR3 is TGTGCCAGCAGCCCCGGCGCGACAGGGAGACAGCCCCAGCATTTT. This gives the protein CASSPGATGRQPQHF.

The chain is built from TRBV7-9 and TRBJ1-1; 11 bases align to TRBD1. Germline V lookup: CDR1 SEHNR, CDR2 FQNEAQ (reference sequence). V lost 6 bases, J lost 4 bases, and 1 base stayed unmatched. The CDR3 length is 13 residues. The DNA for the CDR3 is TGTGCCAGCAGAGGACAGGGGGCCACTGAAGCTTTCTTT. It yields the protein CASRGQGATEAFF.

The chain joins TRBV4-3 to TRBJ1-5, with 7 bases lining up with TRBD1. Germline V gene lookup returns CDR1 LGHNA and CDR2 YSLEER. V shed 0 bases, J shed 10 bases, and the junction held 6 bases outside the gene matches. The CDR3 length is 14 residues. The CDR3 region is CASSQEDRATPQHF. The CDR3 region has the DNA TGCGCCAGCAGCCAAGAAGACAGGGCAACCCCCCAGCATTTT.

The chain combines TRBV7-3 with TRBJ2-7; the D is unclear. Trimming stripped 2 bases from V and 6 bases from J, with 8 bases between. This CDR3 is built from 12 residues. Germline assignment: CDR1 SGHTA and CDR2 FQGTGA. The chain's CDR3 is CASSLPPGEQYF. Written as DNA, the CDR3 is TGTGCCAGCAGCTTACCCCCAGGCGAGCAGTACTTC. Full variable domain (rest looked up from reference TRBV7-3 and TRBJ2-7): GAGVSQTPSNKVTEKGKYVELRCDPISGHTALYWYRQSLGQGPEFLIYFQGTGAADDSGLPNDRFFAVRPEGSVSTLKIQRTERGDSAVYLCASSLPPGEQYFGPGTRLTVT.

In DNA form, the CDR3 reads TGTGCCAGTAGTATCGACGCAGGGAAAGGCTACACCTTC. Translating it yields CASSIDAGKGYTF. The chain uses TRBV19 and TRBJ1-2; maybe TRBD1 (5 bases). Per germline, CDR1 LNHDA and CDR2 SQIVND (reference sequence). The CDR3 is 13 amino acids. The V gene lost 3 bases and the J gene lost 8 bases, with 13 bases spanning the gap.